The clone carrying this TCR beta chain turned up a few times. Its antigen is not identified. TCRdb analysed the reads with MiXCR anew, one entry per CDR3 protein. The sample shows roughly 110,000 distinct CDR3 sequences, 10% of them seen only once. This sample was taken from a study of T cell repertoires in cytomegalovirus infection. Whole-study results and caveats: Dominant in the ex vivo response were TCR beta clonotypes restricted by HLA-C and specific for CMV.

The V gene lost 6 bases and the J gene lost 4 bases, with 18 bases spanning the gap. This CDR3 is 16 amino acids long. Germline V gene data show CDR1 as MDHEN and CDR2 as SYDVKM. Source material: PBMCs, sequenced either directly or after in vitro stimulation (not recorded which). This receptor was obtained from a human donor in good health (CMV status not recorded). Some clones in this sample may be carry-over from other donors' samples. The chain is built from TRBV28 and TRBJ2-2; D is unclear. This CDR3 is CASSYQTEWGTGELFF. The CDR3 nucleotides are TGTGCCAGCAGCTACCAGACCGAGTGGGGCACCGGGGAGCTGTTTTTT. The whole variable domain, remainder taken from reference TRBV28 and TRBJ2-2, is DVKVTQSSRYLVKRTGEKVFLECVQDMDHENMFWYRQDPGLGLRLIYFSYDVKMKEKGDIPEGYSVSREKKERFSLILESASTNQTSMYLCASSYQTEWGTGELFFGEGSRLTVL.